This TCR beta chain emerged from a study of read filtering for tumor transcriptome and immune sequencing. Study in general: Transcriptome libraries were built from DNase-treated RNA. Per sample, TCR-region reads ranged about 4 to 10.27 million by IR-seq, roughly 80 to 1,300 by RNA-seq.

The CDR3 contains 13 residues. The ends lost 5 bases at V and 8 bases at J; junction bases unmatched: 3. Per the germline V gene, CDR1 is MNHNY and CDR2 is SVGAGI (reference sequence). The library was built from around 400 ng RNA with molecular barcoded adaptors for alpha/delta and beta/gamma chains. In TCRdb, the reads were re-called with MiXCR into one record per CDR3 protein. Of about 130,000 distinct CDR3 sequences in the sample, 13% were seen once. Every patient had bone marrow sampled while the disease was active. Sequencing was carried out using a population of CD138-negative cells sorted from bone marrow. The V and J genes are TRBV6-6 and TRBJ2-4; 10 positions match TRBD1. This TCR was recovered from a donor at least 40 years old with multiple myeloma. The CDR3 loop reads CASSRQGADIQYF. The CDR3 coding sequence is TGTGCCAGCAGTCGACAGGGGGCTGACATTCAGTACTTC.